These 23 T cell receptor beta chains were all obtained from the same sample, sequenced in a study of cytomegalovirus exposure and HLA in healthy donors. PCR involved 60 Vbeta and 13 Jbeta primers. Method: immunoSEQ multiplex PCR; TCRdb's copy keeps in-frame clones and lacks some. This sample contains 200,000 to 250,000 clones. The sample taken for sequencing was PBMCs. The receptors shown here come from a girl aged 2 to 9 in good health and CMV-seropositive.

The chain links TRBV13 to TRBJ1-6; D gene uncertain. Germline CDR1 and CDR2: PRHDT and FYEKMQ (reference sequence). V lost 0 bases to trimming and J lost 8 bases, with 11 bases between them. The CDR3 contains 15 residues. The CDR3 DNA sequence: TGTGCCAGCAGCTTAGGGCGGCCGGGGTATTCACCCCTCCACTTT. It is translated as CASSLGRPGYSPLHF.

The CDR3: CASSVEASGETQYF. The CDR3 bases are TGTGCCAGCAGCGTAGAGGCTAGCGGAGAGACCCAGTACTTC. The chain carries TRBV9 and TRBJ2-5; 7 positions agree with TRBD2. Germline values: CDR1 SGDLS, CDR2 YYNGEE. The CDR3 has 14 residues. The junction had 3 bases not matched to a gene; V was cut back by 0 bases and J by 4 bases.

The chain recombines TRBV19 with TRBJ1-5; D remains unclear. CDR1 and CDR2 (germline): LNHDA, SQIVND (reference sequence). V lost 2 bases and J 6 bases, leaving 14 bases between the germline ends. The CDR3 length is 15 residues. The CDR3 loop reads CASSITGSAPQPQHF. The DNA of the CDR3 is TGTGCCAGTAGTATAACTGGCAGCGCCCCTCAGCCCCAGCATTTT.

The chain employs TRBV6-5 and TRBJ2-3, with D possibly being TRBD2 (5 bases). The CDR3 spans 14 residues. Between the trimmed V and J ends, which lost 4 bases and 0 bases, there was a span of 8 bases. Germline loops: CDR1 MNHEY, CDR2 SVGAGI. The CDR3 protein is CASSLAKSTDTQYF. The CDR3 DNA reads TGTGCCAGCAGTTTAGCGAAAAGCACAGATACGCAGTATTTT.

The rearrangement uses TRBV7-9 and TRBJ2-1, with TRBD2 matching over 10 bases. The trim removed 5 bases at V and 2 bases at J, leaving 3 bases unmatched. CDR1 and CDR2 (germline): SEHNR, FQNEAQ (reference sequence). This CDR3 has 15 amino acids. Here the CDR3 DNA reads TGTGCCAGCAGCCCCAGCGGGAGGGCCTACAATGAGCAGTTCTTC. Translated, it gives CASSPSGRAYNEQFF.

The V call is TRBV6-5, the J call TRBJ2-5; possibly TRBD1 for D (6 bases). The J call may be wrong; the DNA end is better matched by TRBJ2-7. Germline V gives CDR1 MNHEY, CDR2 SVGAGI. CDR3 length: 15 amino acids. The CDR3 nucleotides are TGTGCCAGCAGTTATTCCGCCCAGGGGAACTACGAGCAGTACTTC. Translated: CASSYSAQGNYEQYF.

DNA of the CDR3: TGCGCCAGCAGCCAACCTCGACAGGTCCGGGACACTGAAGCTTTCTTT. This translates into CASSQPRQVRDTEAFF. The chain links TRBV4-1 to TRBJ1-1; tentatively, D is TRBD1 (6 bases). With 2 bases removed from V and 3 bases from J, the gap between germline ends came to 16 bases. The germline V gene encodes CDR1 MGHRA and CDR2 YSYEKL. The CDR3 loop spans 16 amino acids.

The J gene is TRBJ2-7, the V gene TRBV2; TRBD2 is a possible D gene (5 bases). Germline lookup yields CDR1 SNHLY and CDR2 FYNNEI. Between the trimmed V and J ends, which lost 6 bases and 6 bases, there was a span of 9 bases. The CDR3 covers 11 residues. The CDR3 bases are TGTGCCAGCAGCGGGGAAGGCGAGCAGTACTTC. This translates into CASSGEGEQYF.

J is TRBJ1-6 and V is TRBV2; 9 positions agree with TRBD1. CDR3 length equals 16 residues. V shed 1 base, J shed 10 bases, and the junction held 8 bases outside the gene matches. Per germline, CDR1 SNHLY and CDR2 FYNNEI. The CDR3 loop reads CASSEEGTGFRSPLHF. The CDR3 DNA sequence: TGTGCCAGCAGTGAAGAGGGGACAGGGTTTAGATCACCCCTCCACTTT.

The chain carries TRBV5-6 and TRBJ2-7; perhaps TRBD2 as D (6 bases). V was pared by 0 bases and J by 3 bases, with 16 bases between. CDR3 length equals 16 residues. The germline V gene encodes CDR1 SGHDT and CDR2 YYEEEE. The CDR3 DNA reads as TGTGCCAGCAGCTTGGAAAGTAGCGGACTACGCTACGAGCAGTACTTC. Residues: CASSLESSGLRYEQYF.

A word on this clone: One junction end does not reproduce the germline sequence, and a read error may be involved. V and J are TRBV5-1 and TRBJ2-1, with 7 positions matching TRBD2. Germline V gene data show CDR1 as SGHRS and CDR2 as YFSETQ. The CDR3 loop spans 14 amino acids. CDR3 nucleotides: TGCGCCAGCACCTTGGGGACTAAAAACAATGAGCAGTTCTTC. It encodes CASTLGTKNNEQFF. The whole variable domain, filled in from reference TRBV5-1 and TRBJ2-1, reads KAGVTQTPRYLIKTRGQQVTLSCSPISGHRSVSWYQQTPGQGLQFLFEYFSETQRNKGNFPGRFSGRQFSNSRSEMNVSTLELGDSALYLCASTLGTKNNEQFFGPGTRLTVL.

Worth noting for this clone: This sample also contains other DNA sequences that code for the same CDR3. V usage is TRBV2 and J usage is TRBJ2-7; the D gene is possibly TRBD2 (5 bases). The CDR3 has 13 amino acids. V was clipped by 6 bases and J by 0 bases, with 9 bases between them. Germline V lookup: CDR1 SNHLY, CDR2 FYNNEI. The CDR3 region has the DNA TGTGCCAGCAGGCCGGGGAGCTCCTACGAGCAGTACTTC. This sequence encodes CASRPGSSYEQYF. Supplemented by reference TRBV2 and TRBJ2-7, the full variable domain reads EPEVTQTPSHQVTQMGQEVILRCVPISNHLYFYWYRQILGQKVEFLVSFYNNEISEKSEIFDDQFSVERPDGSNFTLKIRSTKLEDSAMYFCASRPGSSYEQYFGPGTRLTVT.

V gene TRBV12-5 combines with J gene TRBJ2-3; D gene uncertain. The V end was cut by 1 base, the J end by 0 bases, with 8 bases between. This CDR3 has 15 residues. Germline V gives CDR1 LGHNT, CDR2 FRNRAP. In DNA form, the CDR3 reads TGTGCTAGTGGTTTGGCCGTGGCTAGCACAGATACGCAGTATTTT. Its protein is CASGLAVASTDTQYF. The full variable domain, completed using reference TRBV12-5 and TRBJ2-3, is DARVTQTPRHKVTEMGQEVTMRCQPILGHNTVFWYRQTMMQGLELLAYFRNRAPLDDSGMPKDRFSAEMPDATLATLKIQPSEPRDSAVYFCASGLAVASTDTQYFGPGTRLTVL.

This chain joins TRBV7-9 and TRBJ2-3; TRBD1 agrees at 7 bases. CDR1 and CDR2 from the germline V gene are SEHNR and FQNEAQ (reference sequence). The CDR3 totals 14 residues. With 4 bases clipped from V and 2 bases from J, the junction kept 3 bases outside the gene matches. The chain's CDR3 is CASSYGQDTDTQYF. The CDR3 DNA reads as TGTGCCAGCAGCTACGGACAGGACACAGATACGCAGTATTTT.

The CDR3 DNA follows: TGTGCCAGCAGATCACGTACCGGGACAGAGAACACCGGGGAGCTGTTTTTT. Translated: CASRSRTGTENTGELFF. The chain recombines TRBV5-6 with TRBJ2-2, with 7 bases aligning to TRBD1. Trimming cost V 5 bases and J 1 base; bases outside gene matches: 11. The germline V gene has CDR1 SGHDT and CDR2 YYEEEE. This CDR3 is 17 amino acids long.

This chain links TRBV2 with TRBJ2-2; 13 bases are shared with TRBD2. The trim removed 7 bases at V and 0 bases at J, leaving 11 bases unmatched. The CDR3 covers 19 residues. The germline gives CDR1 SNHLY, CDR2 FYNNEI. The CDR3 region has the DNA TGTGCCAGCACCGGTTATGGGACTAGCGGGATCCCGAACACCGGGGAGCTGTTTTTT. Its translation: CASTGYGTSGIPNTGELFF.

The chain joins TRBV5-1 to TRBJ1-1; 9 bases agree with TRBD1. This CDR3 has 16 residues. Germline CDR1 SGHRS, CDR2 YFSETQ. Unmatched junction bases numbered 8, after V lost 5 bases and J lost 0 bases. The CDR3, as DNA: TGCGCCAGCAGACCGGGACAGGGTTTCATGAACACTGAAGCTTTCTTT. Translated, it gives CASRPGQGFMNTEAFF.

V and J are TRBV5-1 and TRBJ2-5; 10 bases are a match to TRBD2. The CDR3 covers 15 residues. V trimming: 4 bases; J trimming: 2 bases; junction bases outside the gene matches: 5. In germline, CDR1 is SGHRS, CDR2 YFSETQ. As DNA, the CDR3 is TGCGCCAGCAGCCAGTTAGCGGGAGGACAAGAGACCCAGTACTTC. Protein product: CASSQLAGGQETQYF.

This chain links TRBV11-2 with TRBJ2-2; D gene unclear. Trimming took off 1 base at V and 2 bases at J, with 8 bases between the two ends. The CDR3 totals 15 residues. Germline CDR1 and CDR2: SGHAT and FQNNGV. The CDR3 loop is CASSLGSRNTGELFF. CDR3 sequence (DNA): TGTGCCAGCAGCTTAGGCTCGAGAAACACCGGGGAGCTGTTTTTT.

This sequence joins TRBV28 and TRBJ2-7; possible D gene TRBD2, 6 bases. This CDR3 comprises 16 residues. Germline V CDR1 and CDR2: MDHEN, SYDVKM. The ends were cut back, 2 bases at V and 0 bases at J, with 14 bases in the middle. The DNA for the CDR3 is TGTGCCAGCAGTTTAAATTGGGACTTGAACTCCTACGAGCAGTACTTC. Translating gives CASSLNWDLNSYEQYF.

This sequence joins TRBV28 and TRBJ2-6; TRBD2 might be the D (6 bases). V was trimmed by 5 bases and J by 5 bases, leaving 22 bases between them. The CDR3 has 18 amino acids. The V gene's germline CDR1 is MDHEN and CDR2 SYDVKM. The CDR3 is CASSPTDFLGDWANVLTF. The DNA of the CDR3 is TGTGCCAGCAGTCCTACCGACTTTCTGGGGGACTGGGCCAACGTCCTGACTTTC.

J is TRBJ1-2 and V is TRBV15; D not resolved. V dropped 0 bases and J dropped 4 bases, with 12 bases sitting between them. Germline loops: CDR1 LNHNV, CDR2 YYDKDF (reference sequence). This CDR3 region has 15 residues. CDR3 sequence (DNA): TGTGCCACCAGCAGAGATAAGGGAGAGGGCTATGGCTACACCTTC. It translates to CATSRDKGEGYGYTF.

The V call is TRBV18, the J call TRBJ2-3, with 7 nucleotides matching TRBD2. The CDR3 has 15 residues. The germline gives CDR1 KGHSH, CDR2 LQKENI. V was clipped by 2 bases and J by 1 base; unmatched bases: 3. The CDR3 region is CASSPLAGGTDTQYF. For the CDR3, the DNA is TGTGCCAGCTCACCATTAGCGGGCGGCACAGATACGCAGTATTTT.